The rows below give T cell receptor beta chains drawn from one sample of a study of T cells after yellow fever vaccination. TCRdb re-analysed the 5' RACE reads in MiXCR, keeping a single row per CDR3 protein. The table has hundreds of thousands of distinct CDR3 sequences, around 12% seen once. The sample was PBMCs, taken on the day of the yellow fever booster vaccination. All receptors come from a man aged 30 to 45 who received the YFV17D yellow fever vaccine. Both conserved end residues are part of each CDR3. D genes are given only for firm matches. A clone size is listed for some rows: how often the clone was seen (once, few, many), or a class if it is expanded.

TGTGCCAGCAGTTATTCCTCGGACAGACTCGCCGGGGCCTACGAGCAGTACTTC,CASSYSSDRLAGAYEQYF,TRBV6-2/TRBV6-3,TRBJ2-7,few,-
TGTGCCAGCAGTTCAACGTTGAGTGGGCAGTTCTTC,CASSSTLSGQFF,TRBV6-5,TRBJ2-1,few,-
TGTGCCAGCAGCCAAGCGCATGGCGGGAAGCAGTACTTC,CASSQAHGGKQYF,TRBV3-1,TRBJ2-7,few,-
TGTGCCAGCAAGACCGGGACAGGCTACGAGCAGTACTTC,CASKTGTGYEQYF,TRBV6-5,TRBJ2-7,-,TRBD1
TGCAGTGCTAGAGGCGGACAGGGAAACATGGGCAACCAAGAGACCCAGTACTTC,CSARGGQGNMGNQETQYF,TRBV20-1,TRBJ2-5,-,TRBD1
TGCGCCAGCAGCCAGAGGATCGGCGGAAACTACGAGCAGTACTTC,CASSQRIGGNYEQYF,TRBV4-3,TRBJ2-7,many,-
TGCGCCAGCAGCCGAGAGACAGGACCGACGGTCTATGGCTACACCTTC,CASSRETGPTVYGYTF,TRBV5-1,TRBJ1-2,-,-
TGCGCCAGCAGCTTGGTTCTAGCGGGCCGGGAGACCCAGTACTTC,CASSLVLAGRETQYF,TRBV5-1,TRBJ2-5,few,TRBD2
TGTGCCAGCAGCTCCCGACACCCTTACGAGCAGTACTTC,CASSSRHPYEQYF,TRBV7-2,TRBJ2-7,few,-
TGCGCCAGCAGCCAAACCCCAGGGAGCGAGCAGTACTTC,CASSQTPGSEQYF,TRBV4-1,TRBJ2-7,-,-
TGCAGTGCTAGAGTTAACACTGAAGCTTTCTTT,CSARVNTEAFF,TRBV20-1,TRBJ1-1,many,-
TGTGCCACCCGGGACTACCACCACTCTAGCACAGATACGCAGTATTTT,CATRDYHHSSTDTQYF,TRBV19,TRBJ2-3,-,TRBD2
TGTGCCAGTAATCAGGGGGACGAGCAGTACTTC,CASNQGDEQYF,TRBV6-5,TRBJ2-7,-,TRBD1
TGCAGTGCTGGGGATCCGAATACGCAGTATTTT,CSAGDPNTQYF,TRBV20-1,TRBJ2-3,few,-
TGCAGCGTTGGAGGCTACACCTTC,CSVGGYTF,TRBV29-1,TRBJ1-2,few,-
TGCAGCGTTGTGGAGCATAAAGAGACCCAGTACTTC,CSVVEHKETQYF,TRBV29-1,TRBJ2-5,few,-
TGTGCCAGCAGCTTACCCCCTGGGAGGGAGAACACCGGGGAGCTGTTTTTT,CASSLPPGRENTGELFF,TRBV7-2,TRBJ2-2,-,TRBD2
TGTGCCAGCGGATGGACGGCCGCAACTAATGAAAAACTGTTTTTT,CASGWTAATNEKLFF,TRBV28,TRBJ1-4,-,-
TGTGCCAGCAGCAAAGCGGGAGTTGGGGAGCTGTTTTTT,CASSKAGVGELFF,TRBV9,TRBJ2-2,few,TRBD2
TGTGCCAGCCCTCCCCAGGGGGGGAGCCGTCGTCAAGAGACCCAGTACTTC,CASPPQGGSRRQETQYF,TRBV9,TRBJ2-5,few,-
TGCAGTGCTGGACAGGGGGCGGTCACTGAAGCTTTCTTT,CSAGQGAVTEAFF,TRBV20-1,TRBJ1-1,-,TRBD1
TGTGCCAGCAGCGTAGGACTAGCGGGAGGCCCTCCCTCCGCCTACGAGCAGTACTTC,CASSVGLAGGPPSAYEQYF,TRBV7-8,TRBJ2-7,-,TRBD2
TGTGCCAGCAGCTCCCACCGAGGGGGGGGCTCACCCCTCCACTTT,CASSSHRGGGSPLHF,TRBV7-2,TRBJ1-6,-,-
TGCGCCAGCAGCATCCCTACTAGCGGGAGGAGTAATGAGCAGTTCTTC,CASSIPTSGRSNEQFF,TRBV5-1,TRBJ2-1,-,TRBD2
TGTGCCATCAGGGGACTAGCGGGAGGGCCGTACGAGCAGTACTTC,CAIRGLAGGPYEQYF,TRBV10-3,TRBJ2-7,-,TRBD2
TGCAGTGCTCGACCTCCAGGCTCCTCTGGAAACACCATATATTTT,CSARPPGSSGNTIYF,TRBV20-1,TRBJ1-3,-,-
TGTGCCAGCAGTCGTCAAAGCTACGAAGAGCAGTACTTC,CASSRQSYEEQYF,TRBV28,TRBJ2-7,-,-
TGTGCCAGCAGCTTGAGGTTCTCTAGCCCCAATTACAATGAGCAGTTCTTC,CASSLRFSSPNYNEQFF,TRBV5-5,TRBJ2-1,few,-
TGCGCCAGCAATGGCGGGAGTCATCAAGAGACCCAGTACTTC,CASNGGSHQETQYF,TRBV5-1,TRBJ2-5,many,TRBD2
TGTGCCAGCAGCCAAGGGACAGACCATTATGGCTACACCTTC,CASSQGTDHYGYTF,TRBV3-1,TRBJ1-2,-,-
TGTGCCAGCAGCCCCCAGTCAGGAGGGAACTACAATGAGCAGTTCTTC,CASSPQSGGNYNEQFF,TRBV9,TRBJ2-1,many,-
TGTGCCAGCAGTTACATGAGGGACACTGAAGCTTTCTTT,CASSYMRDTEAFF,TRBV6-5,TRBJ1-1,few,-
TGTGCCACCAGCAGAGATGACGGGACTAGCGGGAGGGCCAGATACTACGAGCAGTACTTC,CATSRDDGTSGRARYYEQYF,TRBV15,TRBJ2-7,few,TRBD2
TGCAGTGCCCAGACCAGCCACAGTGAGCAGTTCTTC,CSAQTSHSEQFF,TRBV20-1,TRBJ2-1,-,-
TGTGCCAGCAGTCCCCCTCCCCTCTACAATGAGCAGTTCTTC,CASSPPPLYNEQFF,TRBV27,TRBJ2-1,few,-
TGTGCCAGCAGCTTAAGGGCGGGACCCCGAGGCGGTAATGAGCAGTTCTTC,CASSLRAGPRGGNEQFF,TRBV7-3,TRBJ2-1,once,-
TGTGCCATCAGTGACACAGATACGCAGTATTTT,CAISDTDTQYF,TRBV10-3,TRBJ2-3,many,-
TGCGCCAGCAGCTTGGACTCGCGGAACACCGGGGAGCTGTTTTTT,CASSLDSRNTGELFF,TRBV5-1,TRBJ2-2,many,-
TGTGCCAGCAGTTTAGCCTCCCCCGGGAGGGAGCAGTTCTTC,CASSLASPGREQFF,TRBV12-3/TRBV12-4,TRBJ2-1,few,TRBD2
TGTGCCAGCTCTCAGCGGACCAGCTCCTACAATGAGCAGTTCTTC,CASSQRTSSYNEQFF,TRBV18,TRBJ2-1,-,-
TGTGCCAGCAGTTACCGGACTAGCGGGAGAGAACACGAGCAGTACTTC,CASSYRTSGREHEQYF,TRBV6-2/TRBV6-3,TRBJ2-7,-,TRBD2
TGTGCCAGCAGCTTAGGACTAGAGGCCGGGGAGCTGTTTTTT,CASSLGLEAGELFF,TRBV5-4,TRBJ2-2,many,TRBD2
TGCGCCAGCAGCTTGGCGTTGGGACAAGTTCTGAATGAGCAGTTCTTC,CASSLALGQVLNEQFF,TRBV5-1,TRBJ2-1,-,-
TGTGCCAGCACACCAGGGGGTCGGGCCGGGGAGCTGTTTTTT,CASTPGGRAGELFF,TRBV7-6,TRBJ2-2,few,TRBD1
TGTGCCAGCAGAGACTCGCCCAACACAGATACGCAGTATTTT,CASRDSPNTDTQYF,TRBV5-5,TRBJ2-3,few,-
TGTGCCAGCAGCCATGGACCAAAGGAGACCCAGTACTTC,CASSHGPKETQYF,TRBV3-1,TRBJ2-5,few,-
TGTGCCAGCAGTTACTCGACGGGAGGCTCCTACAATGAGCAGTTCTTC,CASSYSTGGSYNEQFF,TRBV6-2/TRBV6-3,TRBJ2-1,-,TRBD2
TGTGCCAGCAGTTACACCGCGGGCGGGAGCCTCTATGGCTACACCTTC,CASSYTAGGSLYGYTF,TRBV6-5,TRBJ1-2,-,-
TGTGCCAGCAGCTTATCCTGGGAGCTGTTTTTT,CASSLSWELFF,TRBV7-2,TRBJ2-2,many,-
TGTGCCAGCAGCTTACTAGCGGGAGAGGGCACAGATACGCAGTATTTT,CASSLLAGEGTDTQYF,TRBV7-9,TRBJ2-3,-,TRBD2
TGTGCCAGCGCGGCGGGAGGACTTAGGGATGAAAAACTGTTTTTT,CASAAGGLRDEKLFF,TRBV6-1,TRBJ1-4,few,-
TGTGCCAGCAGCCCACTACTAGGGAGCACAGATACGCAGTATTTT,CASSPLLGSTDTQYF,TRBV7-9,TRBJ2-3,few,-
TGTGCCAGCAGCTTAGCCAGCGGGAGCGTTGAGACCCAGTACTTC,CASSLASGSVETQYF,TRBV7-2,TRBJ2-5,many,TRBD2
TGTGCCAGCAGTTACTCGACTGGGGGATGGACAGATACGCAGTATTTT,CASSYSTGGWTDTQYF,TRBV6-5,TRBJ2-3,few,-
TGTGCCAGCAGTTTATCGCCAGCGGGAGCAGTGGACCAGTACTTC,CASSLSPAGAVDQYF,TRBV27,TRBJ2-5,few,TRBD2
TGTGCCAGCAGTGAAAGCCTAGCGGGGTTGTACGAGCAGTACTTC,CASSESLAGLYEQYF,TRBV2,TRBJ2-7,-,TRBD2
TGTGCCAGCAGTTACTCGGGTGTCGGGCTAAGTGAGCAGTTCTTC,CASSYSGVGLSEQFF,TRBV6-2/TRBV6-3,TRBJ2-1,-,-
TGTGCCAGCAGCTCGGGACGGAACTACGAGCAGTACTTC,CASSSGRNYEQYF,TRBV7-3,TRBJ2-7,-,-
TGCGCCAGCAGCCAATTCGGTACTGGGGGCCAAGGTCAGCCCCAGCATTTT,CASSQFGTGGQGQPQHF,TRBV4-1,TRBJ1-5,-,-
TGCGCCAGCAGCCATCGACTAGCGGGAGATGTGGATACGCAGTATTTT,CASSHRLAGDVDTQYF,TRBV4-3,TRBJ2-3,-,TRBD2